The present entry profiles one T cell receptor (beta chain) with its context. Though nominally healthy at sampling, donors likely had unrecorded immune exposures. The sample originates from a study of cytomegalovirus exposure and HLA in healthy donors. PCR primers comprised 60 Vbeta and 13 Jbeta primers. Profiling relied on immunoSEQ multiplex PCR, and the TCRdb table lists in-frame clones only, not all of them. The data contain about 150,000 clones, 65% to 85% of them seen just once; the ten biggest clones take up over 2.5%. This CDR3 region has 16 residues. V trimming: 6 bases; J trimming: 2 bases; junction bases outside the gene matches: 10. Germline V lookup: CDR1 KGHSH, CDR2 LQKENI.

This TCR derives from a young man in good health and CMV-seronegative. Specimen: PBMCs. The chain recombines TRBV18 with TRBJ2-3; TRBD1 aligns across 8 bases. CDR3 nucleotides: TGTGCCAGCTCCCGGACAGGGTCTACACTCACAGATACGCAGTATTTT. Protein product: CASSRTGSTLTDTQYF.